Sequencing of this T cell receptor beta chain was carried out in a study of blood T cell repertoires in COVID-19. Study as a whole: T cells, B-cell-depleted T cells, or PBMCs provided the cDNA or gDNA that served as material.

The CDR3 is 15 residues long. Per the germline V gene, CDR1 is KGHSH and CDR2 is LQKENI. V lost 3 bases, J lost 2 bases, and 3 bases stayed unmatched. Study processing details: The authors estimated nucleated cell counts from reference gene primer amplification. Profiled with immunoSEQ multiplex PCR; TCRdb holds only in-frame clones, not every one. The V and J calls and clone size come from that table; D and trimming were worked out from the DNA. The data show roughly 240,000 clones, with 70% to 85% seen just once and 1.5% to 2% held by the top ten. This TCR derives from an elderly woman with acute or convalescent COVID-19. The chain is built from TRBV18 and TRBJ2-5, with 10 bases lining up with TRBD1. The source material was peripheral blood. CDR3 protein: CASSPDRGGQETQYF. CDR3 bases: TGTGCCAGCTCACCGGACAGGGGGGGGCAAGAGACCCAGTACTTC.